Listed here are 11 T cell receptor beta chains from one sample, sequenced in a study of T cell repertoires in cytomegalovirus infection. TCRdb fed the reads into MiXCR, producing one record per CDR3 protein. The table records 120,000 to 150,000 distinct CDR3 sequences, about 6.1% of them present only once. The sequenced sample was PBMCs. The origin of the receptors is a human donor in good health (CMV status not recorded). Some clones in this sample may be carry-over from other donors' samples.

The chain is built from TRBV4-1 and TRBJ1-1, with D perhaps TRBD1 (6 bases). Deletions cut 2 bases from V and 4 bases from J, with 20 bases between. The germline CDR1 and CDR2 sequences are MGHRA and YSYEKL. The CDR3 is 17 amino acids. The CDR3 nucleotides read TGCGCCAGCAGCCAACCAGGACAGAAAAAAGTACGCACTGAAGCTTTCTTT. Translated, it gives CASSQPGQKKVRTEAFF.

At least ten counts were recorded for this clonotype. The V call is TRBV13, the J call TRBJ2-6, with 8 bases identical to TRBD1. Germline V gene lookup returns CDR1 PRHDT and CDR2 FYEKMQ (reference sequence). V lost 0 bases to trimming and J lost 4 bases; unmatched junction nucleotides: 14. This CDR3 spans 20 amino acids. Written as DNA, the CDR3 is TGTGCCAGCAGCTTAGGTCCTTTTCGACAGGGGTCGAAAGGGGCCAACGTCCTGACTTTC. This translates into CASSLGPFRQGSKGANVLTF.

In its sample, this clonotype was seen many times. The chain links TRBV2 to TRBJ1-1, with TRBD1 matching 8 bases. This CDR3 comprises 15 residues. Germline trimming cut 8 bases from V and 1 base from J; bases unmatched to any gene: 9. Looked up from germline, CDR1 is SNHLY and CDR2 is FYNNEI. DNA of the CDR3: TGTGCCAGCGCCCCCCCGACAGGGGCGAACACTGAAGCTTTCTTT. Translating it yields CASAPPTGANTEAFF.

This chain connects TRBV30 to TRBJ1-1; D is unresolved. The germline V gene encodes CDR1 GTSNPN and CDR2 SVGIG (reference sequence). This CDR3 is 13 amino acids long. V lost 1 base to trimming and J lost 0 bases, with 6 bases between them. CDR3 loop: CAWSGQVNTEAFF. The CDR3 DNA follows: TGTGCCTGGAGTGGTCAGGTGAACACTGAAGCTTTCTTT.

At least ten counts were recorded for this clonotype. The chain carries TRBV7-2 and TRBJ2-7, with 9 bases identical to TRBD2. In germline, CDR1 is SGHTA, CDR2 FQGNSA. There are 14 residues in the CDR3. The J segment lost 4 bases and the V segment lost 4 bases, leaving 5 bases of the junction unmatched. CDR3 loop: CASSSKAGGYEQYF. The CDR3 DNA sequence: TGTGCCAGCAGCTCGAAGGCGGGGGGGTACGAGCAGTACTTC. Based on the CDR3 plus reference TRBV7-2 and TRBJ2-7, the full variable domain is GAGVSQSPSNKVTEKGKDVELRCDPISGHTALYWYRQSLGQGLEFLIYFQGNSAPDKSGLPSDRFSAERTGGSVSTLTIQRTQQEDSAVYLCASSSKAGGYEQYFGPGTRLTVT.

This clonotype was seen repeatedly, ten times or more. Here the CDR3 DNA reads TGCAGCGTTACACCGGTCTTGAACACTGAAGCTTTCTTT. Protein sequence: CSVTPVLNTEAFF. V gene TRBV29-1 combines with J gene TRBJ1-1; no clear D gene. From germline, CDR1 is SQVTM and CDR2 ANQGSEA. The CDR3 covers 13 residues. Trimming left V 5 bases short and J 0 bases short, with 10 bases between. The whole variable domain, filled in from reference TRBV29-1 and TRBJ1-1, reads SAVISQKPSRDICQRGTSLTIQCQVDSQVTMMFWYRQQPGQSLTLIATANQGSEATYESGFVIDKFPISRPNLTFSTLTVSNMSPEDSSIYLCSVTPVLNTEAFFGQGTRLTVV.

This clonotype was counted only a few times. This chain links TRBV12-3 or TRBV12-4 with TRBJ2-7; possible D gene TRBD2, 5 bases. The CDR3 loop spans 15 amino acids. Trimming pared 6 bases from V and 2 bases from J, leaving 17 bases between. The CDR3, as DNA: TGTGCCAGCAGCCCGGGGTCCCTAAAAACCTACGAGCAGTACTTC. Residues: CASSPGSLKTYEQYF.

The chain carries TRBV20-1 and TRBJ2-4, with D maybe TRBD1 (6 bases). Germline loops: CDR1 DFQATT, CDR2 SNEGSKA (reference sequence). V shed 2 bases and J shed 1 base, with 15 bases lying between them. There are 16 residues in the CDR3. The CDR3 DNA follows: TGCAGTGCTAGAAGGAACAGGGCGGTTGCCAAAAACATTCAGTACTTC. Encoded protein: CSARRNRAVAKNIQYF.

The CDR3 protein is CASSLTTRTEDNTEAFF. CDR3 nucleotides: TGTGCCAGCAGCTTAACTACAAGGACAGAGGACAACACTGAAGCTTTCTTT. The V and J genes are TRBV7-3 and TRBJ1-1, with D maybe TRBD1 (6 bases). There are 17 residues in the CDR3. CDR1 SGHTA and CDR2 FQGTGA come from the germline V gene. V lost 0 bases and J lost 2, with 16 bases in between.

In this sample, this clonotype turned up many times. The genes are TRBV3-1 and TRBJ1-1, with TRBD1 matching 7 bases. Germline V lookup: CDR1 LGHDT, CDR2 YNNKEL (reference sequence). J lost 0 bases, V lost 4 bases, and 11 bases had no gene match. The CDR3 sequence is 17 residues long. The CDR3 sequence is CASSPPGGGALNTEAFF. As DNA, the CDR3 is TGTGCCAGCAGCCCCCCAGGGGGGGGGGCACTGAACACTGAAGCTTTCTTT.

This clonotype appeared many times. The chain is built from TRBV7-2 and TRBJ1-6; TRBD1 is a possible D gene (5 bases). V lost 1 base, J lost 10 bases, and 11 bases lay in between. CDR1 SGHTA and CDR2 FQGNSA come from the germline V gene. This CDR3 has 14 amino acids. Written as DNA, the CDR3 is TGTGCCAGCAGCTTAGTTGAGGGACGATCACCCCTCCACTTT. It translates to CASSLVEGRSPLHF.